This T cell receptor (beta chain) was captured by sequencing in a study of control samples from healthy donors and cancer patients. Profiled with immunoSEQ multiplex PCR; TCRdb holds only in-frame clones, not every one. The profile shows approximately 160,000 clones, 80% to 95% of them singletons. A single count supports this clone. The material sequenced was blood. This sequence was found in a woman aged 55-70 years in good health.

CDR3 sequence reads: CASSLRGTSFGNEQFF. The CDR3 DNA reads TGTGCCAGCAGCCTCAGGGGGACTAGCTTCGGCAATGAGCAGTTCTTC. V gene TRBV9 combines with J gene TRBJ2-1; 9 nucleotides align to TRBD2. The V gene end was trimmed by 4 bases and the J gene end by 6 bases; junction bases not matched to a gene: 11. The CDR3 is made up of 16 amino acids. CDR1 is SGDLS and CDR2 is YYNGEE in the germline V gene.